The clone carrying this T cell receptor beta chain was seen a single time. Its antigen is currently unknown. The data are from a study of T cell responses to AZD1222 COVID-19 vaccine. Profiled with immunoSEQ multiplex PCR; TCRdb holds only in-frame clones, not every one. The profile shows 150,000 to 200,000 clones, 80% to 95% of them singletons. Study-level findings and limits: It was only five to seven AZD1222 recipients who were seropositive at baseline. Reportedly, close to half of spike-specific TCRs are directed against unmutated variant regions. The sample set comprised mostly white British donors with more females, and clonal diversity was possibly underestimated.

The CDR3 runs to 15 residues. Trimming removed 1 base from V and 9 bases from J, with 18 bases in between. Germline assignment: CDR1 MNHNS and CDR2 SASEGT. This specimen consisted of peripheral blood, obtained on day 0 of AZD1222 vaccination. The V gene is TRBV6-1, the J gene TRBJ2-5; D might be TRBD2 (6 bases). The source is an adult in good health. This CDR3 is CASSEGSGRIGSQYF. DNA for the CDR3: TGTGCCAGCAGTGAAGGTAGCGGACGAATTGGGTCCCAGTACTTC.